Following are 31 T cell receptor beta chains from one sample sequenced in a study of blood T cell repertoires in COVID-19. Sequenced by immunoSEQ multiplex PCR; TCRdb stores in-frame clones only, minus some. The data contain about 270,000 clones, roughly 87% of them singletons. Sequencing input: peripheral blood. The source is a human donor in a cohort sampled during active COVID-19.

This clone was picked up one time. CDR3 sequence: CASSLAQGYSPLHF. The CDR3 bases are TGTGCCAGCAGCTTGGCGCAGGGGTATTCACCCCTCCACTTT. This chain uses TRBV5-5 with TRBJ1-6; D perhaps matches TRBD1 (6 bases). This CDR3 spans 14 amino acids. Germline values: CDR1 SGHKS, CDR2 YYEKEE (reference sequence). V shed 0 bases and J shed 8 bases, with 9 bases lying between them.

This clone was detected once. The chain has TRBV3-1 (or the pseudogene TRBV3-2) and TRBJ2-3; D remains ambiguous. Looked up from germline, CDR1 is LGHDT and CDR2 is YNNKEL (reference sequence). This CDR3 has 15 residues. V was shortened by 5 bases and J by 2 bases, with 14 bases between the two germline ends. CDR3 in amino acids: CASSDPGSYTDTQYF. CDR3 bases: TGTGCCAGCAGCGATCCCGGGTCTTACACAGATACGCAGTATTTT.

The gene calls are TRBV2 and TRBJ2-5, with TRBD1 matching over 10 bases. Germline lookup yields CDR1 SNHLY and CDR2 FYNNEI. This CDR3 region has 16 residues. The ends lost 10 bases at V and 1 base at J; junction bases unmatched: 12. The CDR3 sequence is CATTGGTGVFQETQYF. CDR3 in DNA: TGTGCCACTACAGGGGGGACAGGGGTCTTCCAAGAGACCCAGTACTTC. Variable domain in full (rest from reference TRBV2 and TRBJ2-5): EPEVTQTPSHQVTQMGQEVILRCVPISNHLYFYWYRQILGQKVEFLVSFYNNEISEKSEIFDDQFSVERPDGSNFTLKIRSTKLEDSAMYFCATTGGTGVFQETQYFGPGTRLLVL.

The chain recombines TRBV12-5 with TRBJ2-1; the match to TRBD2 covers 12 bases. CDR3 size: 16 residues. J gave up 10 bases and V 2 bases, and 9 bases lay outside the gene matches. The germline gives CDR1 LGHNT, CDR2 FRNRAP. The CDR3 nucleotides are TGTGCTAGTGGTTTGAAAGGTCTAGCGGGAGGGGGCGAGCAGTTCTTC. Its protein is CASGLKGLAGGGEQFF.

The genes are TRBV10-3 and TRBJ1-6; 9 bases agree with TRBD1. The CDR3 has 15 amino acids. CDR1 and CDR2 from the germline V gene are ENHRY and SYGVKD. V gave up 10 bases and J gave up 6 bases; unmatched junction bases: 10. CDR3 coding DNA: TGTGCCACCCGGCGGGGGGACAGGGCTAATTCACCCCTCCACTTT. This translates into CATRRGDRANSPLHF.

In this sample, this clone turned up a few times. V and J are TRBV9 and TRBJ2-7; D is possibly TRBD1 (6 bases). There are 14 residues in the CDR3. CDR1 and CDR2 from the germline V gene are SGDLS and YYNGEE. The V end lost 4 bases, the J end lost 3 bases, and 14 bases lay between the germline ends. The CDR3: CASSPQGNYYEQYF. The CDR3 coding sequence is TGTGCCAGCAGCCCCCAGGGGAATTACTACGAGCAGTACTTC.

This chain uses TRBV5-5 with TRBJ2-7; possibly TRBD2 for D (5 bases). Germline CDR1 and CDR2: SGHKS and YYEKEE (reference sequence). The CDR3 covers 14 residues. V was trimmed by 1 base and J by 4 bases, leaving 12 bases between them. The CDR3 nucleotides are TGTGCCAGCAGCTTGTTCCGGGGTCCGTACGAGCAGTACTTC. This encodes CASSLFRGPYEQYF.

The rearrangement uses TRBV6-1 and TRBJ1-5, with D possibly being TRBD1 (5 bases). This CDR3 has 15 amino acids. Trimming left V 0 bases short and J 6 bases short, with 12 bases between. Per germline, CDR1 MNHNS and CDR2 SASEGT. CDR3 nucleotide sequence: TGTGCCAGCAGTGAAGCGCTCCAGGGAGGTCAGCCCCAGCATTTT. This codes for CASSEALQGGQPQHF.

V is TRBV6-5 and J is TRBJ1-5; D is uncertain. Germline V CDR1 and CDR2: MNHEY, SVGAGI. The CDR3 covers 13 residues. V was clipped by 1 base and J by 7 bases, with 8 bases between them. The CDR3 loop reads CASSYLPEQPQHF. As DNA, the CDR3 is TGTGCCAGCAGTTACTTGCCCGAGCAGCCCCAGCATTTT.

This chain links TRBV28 with TRBJ1-5; D might be TRBD1 (5 bases). The CDR3 has 18 amino acids. Trimming shortened V by 3 bases and J by 1 base, and 19 bases separated the two germline ends. The germline gives CDR1 MDHEN, CDR2 SYDVKM. CDR3 residues: CASSFTRAGGRSNQPQHF. CDR3 bases: TGTGCCAGCAGTTTCACGCGCGCCGGGGGAAGAAGCAATCAGCCCCAGCATTTT.

The chain has TRBV28 and TRBJ1-4; D not certain. The germline V gene encodes CDR1 MDHEN and CDR2 SYDVKM. This CDR3 has 15 amino acids. V shed 4 bases and J shed 8 bases, with 17 bases lying between them. DNA of the CDR3: TGTGCCAGCAGTTCCATCGCTGGGAGACTAGAAAAACTGTTTTTT. This translates into CASSSIAGRLEKLFF. Variable domain in full (rest from reference TRBV28 and TRBJ1-4): DVKVTQSSRYLVKRTGEKVFLECVQDMDHENMFWYRQDPGLGLRLIYFSYDVKMKEKGDIPEGYSVSREKKERFSLILESASTNQTSMYLCASSSIAGRLEKLFFGSGTQLSVL.

A single count supports this clone. This chain connects TRBV4-3 to TRBJ1-4; D is uncertain. The CDR3 runs to 14 residues. Between the trimmed V and J ends, which lost 8 bases and 4 bases, there was a span of 14 bases. Germline-derived CDR1 and CDR2 are LGHNA and YSLEER. This CDR3 reads CASAPGSFNEKLFF. As DNA, the CDR3 is TGCGCCAGCGCGCCCGGGTCCTTTAATGAAAAACTGTTTTTT.

This chain connects TRBV9 to TRBJ1-1; D unclear. Germline-derived CDR1 and CDR2 are SGDLS and YYNGEE. The CDR3 has 14 residues. V shed 0 bases and J shed 0 bases, with 6 bases lying between them. CDR3 loop: CASSVGALNTEAFF. CDR3 bases: TGTGCCAGCAGCGTAGGGGCTTTGAACACTGAAGCTTTCTTT.

The gene calls are TRBV7-2 and TRBJ1-6; D uncertain. Germline V CDR1 and CDR2: SGHTA, FQGNSA. CDR3 length: 14 residues. V dropped 5 bases and J dropped 3 bases, with 8 bases sitting between them. For the CDR3, the DNA is TGTGCCAGCAGCCGCCCAGGCTATAATTCACCCCTCCACTTT. Translated, it gives CASSRPGYNSPLHF.

This clone appeared a single time. The rearrangement links TRBV10-2 to TRBJ2-7; 12 nucleotides align to TRBD2. V was clipped by 3 bases and J by 4 bases; unmatched bases: 7. Germline CDR1 and CDR2: WSHSY and SAAADI. The CDR3 is made up of 16 amino acids. The CDR3 DNA sequence: TGCGCCAGCAGTGACACCCCAGGACTAGCGGGATACGAGCAGTACTTC. This sequence encodes CASSDTPGLAGYEQYF.

In DNA form, the CDR3 reads TGTGCCACCAGCGGACTGGACAGCCCGACTAACTATGGCTACACCTTC. Translated: CATSGLDSPTNYGYTF. The J gene is TRBJ1-2, the V gene TRBV15; D may be TRBD1 (6 bases). The germline CDR1 and CDR2 sequences are LNHNV and YYDKDF (reference sequence). Trimming cost V 5 bases and J 0 bases, with 16 bases left between them. The CDR3 contains 16 residues.

The rearrangement links TRBV3-1 (or the pseudogene TRBV3-2) to TRBJ2-1; 8 nucleotides match TRBD2. There are 15 residues in the CDR3. V lost 6 bases, J lost 4 bases, and 8 bases stayed unmatched. CDR1 is LGHDT, CDR2 YNNKEL, per germline (reference sequence). In nucleotides, the CDR3 is TGTGCCAGCAGTTTCCCCGGGACTAGTTACAATGAGCAGTTCTTC. It specifies CASSFPGTSYNEQFF.

The V and J genes are TRBV28 and TRBJ1-5; no reliable D call. Germline-derived CDR1 and CDR2 are MDHEN and SYDVKM. Trimming stripped 2 bases from V and 7 bases from J, with 12 bases between. The CDR3 runs to 14 residues. The CDR3 DNA reads TGTGCCAGCAGTTTAGTAACGGTATCACAGCCCCAGCATTTT. It translates to CASSLVTVSQPQHF.

This clone appeared once. V and J are TRBV12-3 or TRBV12-4 and TRBJ1-1, with D uncertain. The CDR3 sequence is 13 residues long. The V end was cut by 3 bases, the J end by 1 base, with 6 bases between. CDR3 amino acids: CASSFGRNTEAFF. The CDR3 coding sequence is TGTGCCAGCAGTTTTGGGCGGAACACTGAAGCTTTCTTT.

V is TRBV28 and J is TRBJ1-6; TRBD1 matches 7 bases. The trim removed 10 bases at V and 6 bases at J, leaving 6 bases unmatched. Germline V gives CDR1 MDHEN, CDR2 SYDVKM. The CDR3 is 13 residues long. CDR3 nucleotide sequence: TGTGCCACCCAGGGGGACTTTAATTCACCCCTCCACTTT. This translates into CATQGDFNSPLHF.

This chain joins TRBV18 and TRBJ1-4; D unresolved. The CDR3 contains 14 residues. Germline V gives CDR1 KGHSH, CDR2 LQKENI. V lost 2 bases to trimming and J lost 3 bases, with 7 bases between them. CDR3 amino acids: CASSPEMANEKLFF. The DNA for the CDR3 is TGTGCCAGCTCACCAGAGATGGCTAATGAAAAACTGTTTTTT.

V gene TRBV7-2 combines with J gene TRBJ2-1, with 10 nucleotides matching TRBD2. With 2 bases clipped from V and 10 bases from J, the junction kept 8 bases outside the gene matches. Germline-derived CDR1 and CDR2 are SGHTA and FQGNSA. The CDR3 has 15 amino acids. In DNA, the CDR3 is TGTGCCAGCAGCTTAAGGTCTAGCGGGAGCGGCGAGCAGTTCTTC. This gives the protein CASSLRSSGSGEQFF.

V gene TRBV2 combines with J gene TRBJ1-2; TRBD1 might be the D (6 bases). Germline V gene lookup returns CDR1 SNHLY and CDR2 FYNNEI. CDR3 length: 14 residues. Trimming stripped 1 base from V and 8 bases from J, with 14 bases between. CDR3 sequence reads: CASSEGLRGAGYTF. The CDR3 nucleotides read TGTGCCAGCAGTGAAGGCCTCCGGGGGGCCGGCTACACCTTC.

This sequence joins TRBV20-1 and TRBJ2-1, with TRBD2 as a possible D gene (5 bases). Looked up from germline, CDR1 is DFQATT and CDR2 is SNEGSKA (reference sequence). The CDR3 sequence is 11 residues long. V lost 7 bases to trimming and J lost 4 bases, with 8 bases between them. CDR3 sequence: CSGGEYNEQFF. DNA for the CDR3: TGCAGTGGTGGGGAGTACAATGAGCAGTTCTTC.

This chain joins TRBV6-2 or TRBV6-3 and TRBJ1-6; weak D call: TRBD1 (5 bases). Trimming took off 5 bases at V and 10 bases at J, with 12 bases between the two ends. The CDR3 sequence is 13 residues long. Germline CDR1 and CDR2: MNHEY and SVGEGT. The CDR3 loop is CASSPGLRSPLHF. The CDR3 bases are TGTGCCAGCAGTCCAGGGCTAAGATCACCCCTCCACTTT.

The chain has TRBV12-3 or TRBV12-4 and TRBJ2-1; maybe TRBD2 (5 bases). The CDR3 covers 13 residues. V was pared by 5 bases and J by 7 bases, with 12 bases between. The CDR3 reads CASSPRGNNEQFF. In nucleotides, the CDR3 is TGTGCCAGCAGTCCACGGGGTAATAATGAGCAGTTCTTC.

This chain joins TRBV28 and TRBJ1-2, with 9 bases fitting TRBD1. The germline CDR1 and CDR2 sequences are MDHEN and SYDVKM. The CDR3 is 16 amino acids. Germline trimming cut 2 bases from V and 7 bases from J; bases unmatched to any gene: 11. The CDR3 DNA is TGTGCCAGCAGTTTAAACCGCCTGGCGACAGGGGGTGGCTACACCTTC. Translating it yields CASSLNRLATGGGYTF.

This chain joins TRBV7-2 and TRBJ2-3; a weak D match, TRBD1 (5 bases). The V end lost 4 bases, the J end lost 5 bases, and 13 bases lay between the germline ends. The CDR3 extends over 14 amino acids. Per the germline V gene, CDR1 is SGHTA and CDR2 is FQGNSA. The CDR3 protein is CASSSRAEGDTQYF. The CDR3 DNA reads as TGTGCCAGCAGCTCCAGGGCGGAAGGAGATACGCAGTATTTT.

This sequence joins TRBV6-6 and TRBJ2-7; D is uncertain. Germline-derived CDR1 and CDR2 are MNHNY and SVGAGI (reference sequence). V lost 8 bases, J lost 1 base, and 12 bases lay in between. This CDR3 has 13 amino acids. This CDR3 reads CASLRPGSYEQYF. CDR3 nucleotides: TGTGCCAGCCTGCGGCCGGGTTCCTACGAGCAGTACTTC.

The CDR3 loop is CASSVVPLTSGGELFF. CDR3 DNA: TGTGCCAGCAGCGTAGTCCCTCTAACTTCGGGCGGGGAGCTGTTTTTT. This sequence joins TRBV9 and TRBJ2-2; no definite D call. Germline values: CDR1 SGDLS, CDR2 YYNGEE. CDR3 length: 16 amino acids. V lost 0 bases, J lost 7 bases, and 16 bases lay in between.

At least ten counts were recorded for this clone. The V gene is TRBV7-2, the J gene TRBJ1-1, with TRBD1 identical over 9 bases. In germline, CDR1 is SGHTA, CDR2 FQGNSA. V was clipped by 2 bases and J by 0 bases; unmatched bases: 10. The CDR3 is made up of 18 amino acids. The CDR3 reads CASSLRSGTGTLNTEAFF. CDR3 in DNA: TGTGCCAGCAGCTTAAGGAGTGGGACAGGGACCTTGAACACTGAAGCTTTCTTT.